The 18 T cell receptor beta chains below were found in one sample sequenced in a study of esophageal squamous cell carcinoma under preoperative chemotherapy. TCRdb called the PCR reads again in MiXCR, with one record for every CDR3 protein. The sample holds 15,000 to 20,000 distinct CDR3 sequences; about 45% are singletons and the top ten take under 35%. The time point: after preoperative PTX-NDP chemotherapy. The sample was collected from a patient given preoperative chemotherapy. All receptors come from a human donor with esophageal squamous cell carcinoma. The donor label of this sample is uncertain.

The rearrangement links TRBV18 to TRBJ2-1; 9 bases align to TRBD2. The CDR3 covers 18 residues. With V trimmed by 3 bases and J by 0 bases, 9 bases remained unmatched. Germline V gene sequence: CDR1 KGHSH, CDR2 LQKENI. The CDR3 sequence is CASSPEGGRVSSYNEQFF. CDR3 nucleotides: TGTGCCAGCTCACCTGAGGGCGGGAGGGTCAGCTCCTACAATGAGCAGTTCTTC.

The DNA for the CDR3 is TGTGCCAGCAGCTTGGGTTCAACGAGACGAGCCCAAGAGACCCAGTACTTC. This gives the protein CASSLGSTRRAQETQYF. The chain is built from TRBV11-2 and TRBJ2-1; D not certain. The better agreement between TRBJ2-5 and the DNA end casts doubt on the J call. Germline V gene lookup returns CDR1 SGHAT and CDR2 FQNNGV. CDR3 length: 17 residues.

In this sample, this clonotype is medium-sized. The chain couples TRBV7-9 to TRBJ2-5, with 14 bases fitting TRBD2. The trim removed 4 bases at V and 0 bases at J, leaving 7 bases unmatched. Per germline, CDR1 SEHNR and CDR2 FQNEAQ (reference sequence). The CDR3 runs 18 residues. The CDR3, as DNA: TGTGCCAGCAGCTCAAGACTAGCGGGAGGGGGTAACCAAGAGACCCAGTACTTC. Its protein is CASSSRLAGGGNQETQYF.

This clonotype came up a few times. This chain links TRBV11-3 with TRBJ2-1; possible D gene TRBD1, 6 bases. V lost 5 bases to trimming and J lost 1 base, with 9 bases between them. Germline loops: CDR1 SGHNT, CDR2 YENEEA. There are 14 residues in the CDR3. CDR3 DNA sequence: TGTGCCAGCAGCCCAGGACAGTCCTACAATGAGCAGTTCTTC. Amino acids: CASSPGQSYNEQFF.

To note about this clonotype: The germline gene is not matched at one end of the junction; a read error may be the cause. The chain recombines TRBV11-3 with TRBJ2-1; D tentatively fits TRBD1 or TRBD2 (5 bases each). CDR1 and CDR2 (germline): SGHNT, YENEEA. The CDR3 is made up of 15 amino acids. The CDR3 nucleotides are TGTGCCAGGGGCTTAGGGGCTGTCAGCCGGGATGCGCAGTATTTC. It is translated as CARGLGAVSRDAQYF.

At least ten counts were recorded for this clonotype. The rearrangement joins TRBV7-2 to TRBJ2-1; D unclear. CDR3 size: 14 residues. The germline gives CDR1 SGHTA, CDR2 FQGNSA. V lost 6 bases and J 4 bases, leaving 13 bases between the germline ends. As DNA, the CDR3 is TGTGCCAGCAGTATAGGCGCGGAGTACAATGAGCAGTTCTTC. This gives the protein CASSIGAEYNEQFF. The complete variable domain, with remaining parts taken from reference TRBV7-2 and TRBJ2-1, reads GAGVSQSPSNKVTEKGKDVELRCDPISGHTALYWYRQSLGQGLEFLIYFQGNSAPDKSGLPSDRFSAERTGGSVSTLTIQRTQQEDSAVYLCASSIGAEYNEQFFGPGTRLTVL.

The table lists this clonotype with a few counts. The rearrangement uses TRBV6-5 and TRBJ2-3, with D perhaps being TRBD1 or TRBD2 (5 bases each). Per the germline V gene, CDR1 is MNHEY and CDR2 is SVGAGI. This CDR3 has 13 residues. V was pared by 4 bases and J by 9 bases, with 14 bases between. CDR3 amino acids: CASSLEEQGTQYF. In nucleotides, the CDR3 is TGTGCCAGCAGTTTGGAGGAGCAGGGAACGCAGTATTTT.

V and J are TRBV6-1 and TRBJ2-3; D is perhaps TRBD2 (6 bases). V shed 8 bases and J shed 2 bases, with 17 bases lying between them. The CDR3 has 15 amino acids. Germline assignment: CDR1 MNHNS and CDR2 SASEGT. The CDR3 DNA is TGTGCCAGCCGGAGGGAGGTAAGGGCCACAGATACGCAGTATTTT. Translating it yields CASRREVRATDTQYF.

Concerning this clonotype: One end of the junction is discordant with germline, which a read error may explain. This chain links TRBV11-3 with TRBJ2-3; no firm D call. The CDR3 is made up of 12 amino acids. CDR1 and CDR2 from the germline V gene are SGHNT and YENEEA. CDR3 coding DNA: TGTGCCAGCAGCCGGAGCGACGGTACGCTGTATTTT. It is translated as CASSRSDGTLYF.

This clonotype was recorded a few times. The chain is built from TRBV7-3 and TRBJ2-3, with D possibly matching TRBD1 (6 bases). CDR1 and CDR2 from the germline V gene are SGHTA and FQGTGA. The CDR3 extends over 14 amino acids. Deletions cut 4 bases from V and 6 bases from J, with 14 bases between. The CDR3 loop is CASSSGHAGDTQYF. The CDR3 DNA reads as TGTGCCAGCAGCTCGGGACATGCCGGGGATACGCAGTATTTT. Full variable domain (rest looked up from reference TRBV7-3 and TRBJ2-3): GAGVSQTPSNKVTEKGKYVELRCDPISGHTALYWYRQSLGQGPEFLIYFQGTGAADDSGLPNDRFFAVRPEGSVSTLKIQRTERGDSAVYLCASSSGHAGDTQYFGPGTRLTVL.

The DNA for the CDR3 is TGTGCCAGCAGCTTAGGGCTAGCGGGAGGGCAAGAGACCCAGTACTTC. Residues: CASSLGLAGGQETQYF. This sequence joins TRBV7-6 and TRBJ2-1; TRBD2 matches at 12 bases. The DNA end is more similar to TRBJ2-5, so the J call may be wrong. Germline V gives CDR1 SGHVS, CDR2 FNYEAQ. The CDR3 contains 16 residues.

The J gene is TRBJ2-1, the V gene TRBV5-6, with D possibly being TRBD1 or TRBD2 (7 bases each). CDR3 size: 16 residues. Germline lookup yields CDR1 SGHDT and CDR2 YYEEEE. With 4 bases removed from V and 3 bases from J, the gap between germline ends came to 17 bases. CDR3 DNA: TGTGCCAGCAGCCCGCGAGCGGGACAGAACTACAATGAGCAGTTCTTC. Translation gives CASSPRAGQNYNEQFF.

This clonotype was recorded at least ten times. This chain links TRBV12-3 or TRBV12-4 with TRBJ1-2, with a possible D match to TRBD1 (5 bases). The CDR3 runs 14 residues. V was cut by 6 bases and J by 3 bases, with 14 bases left in between. The DNA for the CDR3 is TGTGCCAGCAGGCCCAAGGGCAGGGACTATGGCTACACCTTC. The encoded protein is CASRPKGRDYGYTF.

This clonotype was seen once. This chain joins TRBV11-3 and TRBJ2-7; D not resolved. This CDR3 has 14 amino acids. V was shortened by 0 bases and J by 2 bases, with 8 bases between the two germline ends. CDR1 and CDR2 from the germline V gene are SGHNT and YENEEA. For the CDR3, the DNA is TGTGCCAGCAGCTTAGAACAAGAAACCTACGAGCAGTACTTC. This codes for CASSLEQETYEQYF.

Note on this clonotype: At one end the junction does not follow the germline gene, possibly because of a read error. The chain carries TRBV7-9 and TRBJ2-5, with a possible D match to TRBD2 (5 bases). The germline V gene has CDR1 SEHNR and CDR2 FQNEAQ (reference sequence). This CDR3 is 14 amino acids long. CDR3 sequence reads: CASSAGLAGDTQYF. Here the CDR3 DNA reads TGTGCGAGCAGCGCGGGCCTAGCCGGAGATACCCAGTATTTC. Based on the CDR3 plus reference TRBV7-9 and TRBJ2-5, the full variable domain is DTGVSQNPRHKITKRGQNVTFRCDPISEHNRLYWYRQTLGQGPEFLTYFQNEAQLEKSRLLSDRFSAERPKGSFSTLEIQRTEQGDSAMYLCASSAGLAGDTQYFGPGTRLLVL.

This clonotype was counted a single time. Germline and junction disagree at one end, which may indicate a read error. This chain connects TRBV7-6 to TRBJ2-3, with D possibly being TRBD1 (6 bases). This CDR3 region has 14 residues. Germline V gene lookup returns CDR1 SGHVS and CDR2 FNYEAQ. The CDR3 DNA follows: TGTGCGGGCAGTGGGGGCAGGTTCACAGATACGCAGTATTTC. This sequence encodes CAGSGGRFTDTQYF.

The CDR3 loop reads CASTERLAADIQYF. Here the CDR3 DNA reads TGTGCCAGCACGGAGCGGTTAGCGGCAGACATTCAGTATTTT. V gene TRBV12-3 or TRBV12-4 combines with J gene TRBJ2-4, with D perhaps matching TRBD2 (6 bases). With the DNA end fitting TRBJ2-3 better, the J assignment may be wrong. The CDR3 loop spans 14 amino acids.

The chain couples TRBV7-8 to TRBJ2-1; TRBD2 is a possible D gene (7 bases). This CDR3 has 15 amino acids. The V and J ends lost 6 bases and 6 bases respectively, with 18 bases between them. Germline V gene lookup returns CDR1 SGHVS and CDR2 FQNEAQ. CDR3 protein: CASRPRRGASNEQFF. The CDR3 coding sequence is TGTGCCAGCAGGCCAAGACGGGGGGCGAGCAATGAGCAGTTCTTC. Supplemented by reference TRBV7-8 and TRBJ2-1, the full variable domain reads GAGVSQSPRYKVAKRGQDVALRCDPISGHVSLFWYQQALGQGPEFLTYFQNEAQLDKSGLPSDRFFAERPEGSVSTLKIQRTQQEDSAVYLCASRPRRGASNEQFFGPGTRLTVL.